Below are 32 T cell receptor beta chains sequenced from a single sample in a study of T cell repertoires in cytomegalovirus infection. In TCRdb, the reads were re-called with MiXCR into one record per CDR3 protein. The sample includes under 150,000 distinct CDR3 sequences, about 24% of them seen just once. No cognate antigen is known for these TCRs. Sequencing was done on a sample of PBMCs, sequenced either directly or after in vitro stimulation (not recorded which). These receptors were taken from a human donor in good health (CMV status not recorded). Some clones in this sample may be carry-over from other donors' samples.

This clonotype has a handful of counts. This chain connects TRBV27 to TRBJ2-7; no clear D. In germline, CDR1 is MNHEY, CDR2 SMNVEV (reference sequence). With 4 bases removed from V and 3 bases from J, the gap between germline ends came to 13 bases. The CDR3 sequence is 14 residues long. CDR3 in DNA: TGTGCCAGCAGTTACAAGCGACCCATCTACGAGCAGTACTTC. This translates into CASSYKRPIYEQYF.

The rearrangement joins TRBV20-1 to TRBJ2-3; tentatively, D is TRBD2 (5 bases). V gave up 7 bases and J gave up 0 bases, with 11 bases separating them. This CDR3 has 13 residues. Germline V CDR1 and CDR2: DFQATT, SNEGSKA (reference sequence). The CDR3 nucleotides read TGCAGTGTTCGTAGCGCGAGCACAGATACGCAGTATTTT. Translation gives CSVRSASTDTQYF.

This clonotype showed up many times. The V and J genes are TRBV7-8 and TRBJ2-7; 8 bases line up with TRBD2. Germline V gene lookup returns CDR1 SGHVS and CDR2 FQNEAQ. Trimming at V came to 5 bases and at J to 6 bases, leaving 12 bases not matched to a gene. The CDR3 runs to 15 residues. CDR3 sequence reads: CASSPQGAGVGEQYV. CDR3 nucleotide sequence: TGTGCCAGCAGCCCCCAGGGAGCGGGAGTAGGCGAGCAGTACGTC.

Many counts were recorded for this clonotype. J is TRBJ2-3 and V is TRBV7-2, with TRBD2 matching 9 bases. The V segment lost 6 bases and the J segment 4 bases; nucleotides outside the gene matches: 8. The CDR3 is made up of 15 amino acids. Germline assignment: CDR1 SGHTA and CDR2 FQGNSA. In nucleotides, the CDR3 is TGTGCCAGCAGTTATAGCGGGAGAGAGGCAGATACGCAGTATTTT. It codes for CASSYSGREADTQYF.

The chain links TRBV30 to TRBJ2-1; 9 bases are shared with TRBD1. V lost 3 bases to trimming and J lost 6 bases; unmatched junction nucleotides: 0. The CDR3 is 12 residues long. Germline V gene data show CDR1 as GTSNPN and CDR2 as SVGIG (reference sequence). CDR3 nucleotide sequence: TGTGCCTGGAGGACAGGGGGCAATGAGCAGTTCTTC. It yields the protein CAWRTGGNEQFF.

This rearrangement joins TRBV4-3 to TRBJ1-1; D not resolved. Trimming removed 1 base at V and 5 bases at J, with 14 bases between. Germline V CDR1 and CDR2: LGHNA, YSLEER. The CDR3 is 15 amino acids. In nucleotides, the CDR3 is TGCGCCAGCAGCCAAGTCATTAGGGCTTGGACTGAAGCTTTCTTT. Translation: CASSQVIRAWTEAFF.

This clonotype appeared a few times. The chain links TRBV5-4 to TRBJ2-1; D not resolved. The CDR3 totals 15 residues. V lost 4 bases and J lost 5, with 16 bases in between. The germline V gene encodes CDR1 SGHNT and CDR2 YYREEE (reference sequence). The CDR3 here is CASSPISGNDNEQFF. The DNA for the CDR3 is TGTGCCAGCAGCCCTATAAGTGGAAATGACAATGAGCAGTTCTTC.

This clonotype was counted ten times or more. This chain's CDR3 is CASSPGGASGTDTQYF. The CDR3, as DNA: TGTGCCAGCAGCCCGGGTGGGGCTAGCGGCACAGATACGCAGTATTTT. The chain combines TRBV7-2 with TRBJ2-3; weak D call: TRBD2 (6 bases). The CDR3 loop spans 16 amino acids. Germline V gene lookup returns CDR1 SGHTA and CDR2 FQGNSA. V was pared by 5 bases and J by 1 base, with 16 bases between. Full variable domain (outside the CDR3, taken from reference TRBV7-2 and TRBJ2-3): GAGVSQSPSNKVTEKGKDVELRCDPISGHTALYWYRQSLGQGLEFLIYFQGNSAPDKSGLPSDRFSAERTGGSVSTLTIQRTQQEDSAVYLCASSPGGASGTDTQYFGPGTRLTVL.

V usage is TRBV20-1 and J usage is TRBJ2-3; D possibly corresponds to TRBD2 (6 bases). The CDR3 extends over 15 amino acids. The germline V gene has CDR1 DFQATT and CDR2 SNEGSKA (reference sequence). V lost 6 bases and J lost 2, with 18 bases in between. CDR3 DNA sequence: TGCAGTGCCCTGGCGGGGACTTCATTCACAGATACGCAGTATTTT. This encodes CSALAGTSFTDTQYF.

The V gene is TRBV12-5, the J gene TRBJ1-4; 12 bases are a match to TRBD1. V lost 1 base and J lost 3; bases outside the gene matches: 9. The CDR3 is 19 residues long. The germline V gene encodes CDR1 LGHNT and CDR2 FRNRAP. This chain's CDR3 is CASGLAPPGQGAANEKLFF. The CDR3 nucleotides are TGTGCTAGTGGTTTGGCGCCTCCGGGACAGGGGGCAGCTAATGAAAAACTGTTTTTT.

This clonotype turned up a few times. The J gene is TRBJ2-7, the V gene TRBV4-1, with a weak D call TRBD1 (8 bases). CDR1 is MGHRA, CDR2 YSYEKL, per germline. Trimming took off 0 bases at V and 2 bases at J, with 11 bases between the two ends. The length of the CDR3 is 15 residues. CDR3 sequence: CASSQEQGGAYEQYF. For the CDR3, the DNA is TGCGCCAGCAGCCAAGAACAGGGGGGGGCCTACGAGCAGTACTTC.

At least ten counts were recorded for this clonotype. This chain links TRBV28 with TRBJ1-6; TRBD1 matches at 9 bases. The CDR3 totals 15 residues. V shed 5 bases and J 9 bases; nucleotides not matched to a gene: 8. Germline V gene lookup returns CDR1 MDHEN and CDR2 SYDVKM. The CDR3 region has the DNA TGTGCCAGCAGTCCGCCGACAGGGGGTTCTTCACCCCTCCACTTT. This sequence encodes CASSPPTGGSSPLHF. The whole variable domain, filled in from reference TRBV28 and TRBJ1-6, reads DVKVTQSSRYLVKRTGEKVFLECVQDMDHENMFWYRQDPGLGLRLIYFSYDVKMKEKGDIPEGYSVSREKKERFSLILESASTNQTSMYLCASSPPTGGSSPLHFGNGTRLTVT.

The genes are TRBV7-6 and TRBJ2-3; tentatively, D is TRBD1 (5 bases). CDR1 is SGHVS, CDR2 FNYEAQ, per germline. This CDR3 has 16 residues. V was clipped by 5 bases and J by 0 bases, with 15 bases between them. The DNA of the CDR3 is TGTGCCAGCAGCCCGTCGGACATCTCTAGCACAGATACGCAGTATTTT. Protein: CASSPSDISSTDTQYF.

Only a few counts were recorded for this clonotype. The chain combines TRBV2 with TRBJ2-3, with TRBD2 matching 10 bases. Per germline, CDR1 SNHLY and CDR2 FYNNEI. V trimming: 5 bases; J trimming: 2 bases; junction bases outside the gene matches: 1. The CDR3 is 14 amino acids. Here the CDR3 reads CASSSGRDTDTQYF. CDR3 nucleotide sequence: TGTGCCAGCAGTAGCGGGAGGGACACAGATACGCAGTATTTT.

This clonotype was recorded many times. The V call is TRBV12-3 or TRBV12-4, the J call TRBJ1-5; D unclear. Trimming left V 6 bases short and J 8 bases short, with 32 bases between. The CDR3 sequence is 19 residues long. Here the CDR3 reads CASSPGGLGYPRPSEPQHF. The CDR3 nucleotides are TGTGCCAGCAGCCCAGGAGGTTTGGGTTATCCCCGACCTTCAGAGCCCCAGCATTTT.

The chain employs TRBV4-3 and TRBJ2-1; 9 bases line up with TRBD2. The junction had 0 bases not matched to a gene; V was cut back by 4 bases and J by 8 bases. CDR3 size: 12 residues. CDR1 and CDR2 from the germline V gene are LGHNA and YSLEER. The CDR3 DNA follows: TGCGCCAGCAGCCGGACTAGCGATGAGCAGTTCTTC. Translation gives CASSRTSDEQFF.

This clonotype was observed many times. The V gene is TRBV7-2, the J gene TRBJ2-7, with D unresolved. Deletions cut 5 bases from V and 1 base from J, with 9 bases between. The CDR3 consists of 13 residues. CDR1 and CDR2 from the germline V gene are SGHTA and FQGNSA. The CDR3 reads CASSLARSYEQYF. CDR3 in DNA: TGTGCCAGCAGCCTCGCCAGGTCCTACGAGCAGTACTTC.

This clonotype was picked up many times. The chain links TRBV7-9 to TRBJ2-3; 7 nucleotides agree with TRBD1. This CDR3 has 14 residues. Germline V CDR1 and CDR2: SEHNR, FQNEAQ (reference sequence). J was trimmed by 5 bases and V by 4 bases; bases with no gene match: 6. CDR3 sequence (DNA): TGTGCCAGCAGCTACGACAGGGCCTTAGATACGCAGTATTTT. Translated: CASSYDRALDTQYF.

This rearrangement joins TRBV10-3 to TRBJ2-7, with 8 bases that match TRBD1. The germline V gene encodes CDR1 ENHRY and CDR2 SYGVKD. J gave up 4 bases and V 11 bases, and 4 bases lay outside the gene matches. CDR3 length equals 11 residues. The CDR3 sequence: CAARTGYEQYF. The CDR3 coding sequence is TGTGCCGCCCGGACAGGGTACGAGCAGTACTTC.

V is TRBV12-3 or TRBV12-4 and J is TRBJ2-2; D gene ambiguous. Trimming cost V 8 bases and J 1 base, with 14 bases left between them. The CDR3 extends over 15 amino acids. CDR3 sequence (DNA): TGTGCCAGCCTCGGAAAACTATTGAACACCGGGGAGCTGTTTTTT. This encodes CASLGKLLNTGELFF.

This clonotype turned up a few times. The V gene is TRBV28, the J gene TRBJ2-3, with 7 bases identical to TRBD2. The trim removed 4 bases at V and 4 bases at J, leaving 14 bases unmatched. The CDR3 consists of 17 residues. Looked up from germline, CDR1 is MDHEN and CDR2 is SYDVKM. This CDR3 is CASSSGRDLERPDTQYF. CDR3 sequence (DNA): TGTGCCAGCAGTTCAGGGAGGGACCTGGAGCGTCCAGATACGCAGTATTTT.

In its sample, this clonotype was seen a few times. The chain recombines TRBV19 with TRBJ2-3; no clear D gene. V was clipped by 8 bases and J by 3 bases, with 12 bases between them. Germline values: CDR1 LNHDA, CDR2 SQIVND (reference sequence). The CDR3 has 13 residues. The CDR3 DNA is TGTGCCAGTTCGGCGACAAATACAGATACGCAGTATTTT. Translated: CASSATNTDTQYF.

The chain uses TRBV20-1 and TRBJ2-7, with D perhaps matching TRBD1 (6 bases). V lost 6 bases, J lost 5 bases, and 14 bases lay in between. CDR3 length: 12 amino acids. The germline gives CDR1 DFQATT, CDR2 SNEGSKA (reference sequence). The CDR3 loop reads CSATDRFHEQYF. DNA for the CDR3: TGCAGTGCCACCGACAGGTTCCACGAGCAGTACTTC.

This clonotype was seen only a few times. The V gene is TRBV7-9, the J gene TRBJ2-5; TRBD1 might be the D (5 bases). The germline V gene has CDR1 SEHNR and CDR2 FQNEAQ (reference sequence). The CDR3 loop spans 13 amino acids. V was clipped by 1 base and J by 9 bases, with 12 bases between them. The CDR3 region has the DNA TGTGCCAGCAGCTTAGACGATCAGGGATCCCAGTACTTC. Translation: CASSLDDQGSQYF.

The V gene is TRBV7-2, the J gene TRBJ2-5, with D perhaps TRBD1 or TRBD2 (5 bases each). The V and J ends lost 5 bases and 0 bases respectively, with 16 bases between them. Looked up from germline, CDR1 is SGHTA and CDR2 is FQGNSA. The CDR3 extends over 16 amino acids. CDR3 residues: CASSPMGRSYQETQYF. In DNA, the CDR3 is TGTGCCAGCAGCCCAATGGGACGGTCGTACCAAGAGACCCAGTACTTC. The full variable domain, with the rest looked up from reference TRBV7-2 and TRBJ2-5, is GAGVSQSPSNKVTEKGKDVELRCDPISGHTALYWYRQSLGQGLEFLIYFQGNSAPDKSGLPSDRFSAERTGGSVSTLTIQRTQQEDSAVYLCASSPMGRSYQETQYFGPGTRLLVL.

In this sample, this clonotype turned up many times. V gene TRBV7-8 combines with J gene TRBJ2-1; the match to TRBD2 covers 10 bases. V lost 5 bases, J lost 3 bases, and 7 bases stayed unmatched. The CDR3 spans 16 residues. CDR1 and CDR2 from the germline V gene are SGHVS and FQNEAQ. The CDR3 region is CASSPLSGRGYNEQFF. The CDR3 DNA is TGTGCCAGCAGCCCCCTGAGCGGGAGGGGCTACAATGAGCAGTTCTTC. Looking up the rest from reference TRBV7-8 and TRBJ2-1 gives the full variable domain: GAGVSQSPRYKVAKRGQDVALRCDPISGHVSLFWYQQALGQGPEFLTYFQNEAQLDKSGLPSDRFFAERPEGSVSTLKIQRTQQEDSAVYLCASSPLSGRGYNEQFFGPGTRLTVL.

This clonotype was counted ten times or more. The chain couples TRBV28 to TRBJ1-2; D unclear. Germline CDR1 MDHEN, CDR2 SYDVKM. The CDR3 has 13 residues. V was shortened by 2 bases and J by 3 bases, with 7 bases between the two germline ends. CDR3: CASSLANYYGYTF. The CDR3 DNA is TGTGCCAGCAGTTTAGCCAATTACTATGGCTACACCTTC.

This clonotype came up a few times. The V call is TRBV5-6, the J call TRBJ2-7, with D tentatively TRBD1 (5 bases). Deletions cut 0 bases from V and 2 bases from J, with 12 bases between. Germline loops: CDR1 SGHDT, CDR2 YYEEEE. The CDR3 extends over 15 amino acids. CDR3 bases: TGTGCCAGCAGCTTGGGAGGCCGACAGCCCTACGAGCAGTACTTC. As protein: CASSLGGRQPYEQYF.

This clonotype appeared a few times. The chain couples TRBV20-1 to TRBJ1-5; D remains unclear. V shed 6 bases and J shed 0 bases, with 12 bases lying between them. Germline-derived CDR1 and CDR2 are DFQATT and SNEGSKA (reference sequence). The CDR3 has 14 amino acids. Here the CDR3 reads CSASGYDSNQPQHF. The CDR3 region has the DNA TGCAGTGCCTCCGGGTACGATAGCAATCAGCCCCAGCATTTT.

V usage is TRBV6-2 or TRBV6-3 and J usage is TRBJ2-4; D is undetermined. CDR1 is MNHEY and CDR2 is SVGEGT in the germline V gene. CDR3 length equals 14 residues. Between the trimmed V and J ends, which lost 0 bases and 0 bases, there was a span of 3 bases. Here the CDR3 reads CASSYSLAKNIQYF. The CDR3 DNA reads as TGTGCCAGCAGTTACTCTCTAGCCAAAAACATTCAGTACTTC.

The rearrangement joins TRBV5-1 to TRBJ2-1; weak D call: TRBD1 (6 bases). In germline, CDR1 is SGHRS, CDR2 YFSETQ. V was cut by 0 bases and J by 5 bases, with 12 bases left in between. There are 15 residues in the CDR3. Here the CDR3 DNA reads TGCGCCAGCAGCTTGGGGGGACACCCTAACAATGAGCAGTTCTTC. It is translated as CASSLGGHPNNEQFF.

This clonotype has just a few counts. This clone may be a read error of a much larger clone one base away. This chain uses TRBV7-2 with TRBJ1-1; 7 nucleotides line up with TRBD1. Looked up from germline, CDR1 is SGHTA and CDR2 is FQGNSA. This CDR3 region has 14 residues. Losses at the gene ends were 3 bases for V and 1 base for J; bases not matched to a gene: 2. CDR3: CASSFGTANTEAFF. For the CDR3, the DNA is TGTGCCAGCAGCTTCGGGACAGCGAACACTGAAGCTTTCTTT. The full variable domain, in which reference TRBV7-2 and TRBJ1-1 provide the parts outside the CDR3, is GAGVSQSPSNKVTEKGKDVELRCDPISGHTALYWYRQSLGQGLEFLIYFQGNSAPDKSGLPSDRFSAERTGGSVSTLTIQRTQQEDSAVYLCASSFGTANTEAFFGQGTRLTVV.